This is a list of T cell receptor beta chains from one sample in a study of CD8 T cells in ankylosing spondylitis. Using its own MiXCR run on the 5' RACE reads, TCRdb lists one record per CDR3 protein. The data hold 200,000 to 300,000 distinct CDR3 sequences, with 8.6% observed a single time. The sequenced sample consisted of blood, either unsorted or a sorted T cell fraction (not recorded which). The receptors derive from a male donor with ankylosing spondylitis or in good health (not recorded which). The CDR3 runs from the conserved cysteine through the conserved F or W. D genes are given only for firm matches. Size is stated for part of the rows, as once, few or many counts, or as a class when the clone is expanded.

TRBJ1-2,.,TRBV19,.,TGTGCCAGTAGTATAACGGCAGCTAACTATGGCTACACCTTC,CASSITAANYGYTF
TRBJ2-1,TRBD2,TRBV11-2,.,TGTGCCAGCAGCTTAGGGGTACTAGCGGGAGTGGATGAGCAGTTCTTC,CASSLGVLAGVDEQFF
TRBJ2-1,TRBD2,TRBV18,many,TGTGCCAGCTCACCACCTAACAGAGCGGGAGCGAACAATGAGCAGTTCTTC,CASSPPNRAGANNEQFF
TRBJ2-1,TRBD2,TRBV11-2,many,TGTGCCAGCAACCTTCTTTTTAGCGGGAGGGCAAATGAGCAGTTCTTC,CASNLLFSGRANEQFF
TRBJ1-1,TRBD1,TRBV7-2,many,TGTGCCAGCAGCGGCATGACAGGGGTGAACACTGAAGCTTTCTTT,CASSGMTGVNTEAFF
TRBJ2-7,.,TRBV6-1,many,TGTGCCAGCCCCTATGGTACGGAATCCTACGAGCAGTACTTC,CASPYGTESYEQYF
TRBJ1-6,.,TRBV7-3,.,TGTGCCAGCAGCTTAACGTACGACAGGCCGCTGAATTCACCCCTCCACTTT,CASSLTYDRPLNSPLHF
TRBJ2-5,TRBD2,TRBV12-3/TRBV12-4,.,TGTGCCAGCAGTCCAAGCTGGGACTACTTCCAAGAGACCCAGTACTTC,CASSPSWDYFQETQYF
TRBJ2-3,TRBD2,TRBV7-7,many,TGTGCTAGCAGCTTAGCCCCGGGACTAGCAAGCACAGATACGCAGTATTTT,CASSLAPGLASTDTQYF
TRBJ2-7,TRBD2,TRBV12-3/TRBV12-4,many,TGTGCCAGCAGTCCCGGGGGGTCTCCCTACGAGCAGTACTTC,CASSPGGSPYEQYF
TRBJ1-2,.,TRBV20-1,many,TGCAGTGCTAGAATGATTAGGGGCCACACCTTC,CSARMIRGHTF
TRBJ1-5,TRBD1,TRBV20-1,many,TGCAGTGCTGGGCCCTCCGGGACAGATAGCAATCAGCCCCAGCATTTT,CSAGPSGTDSNQPQHF
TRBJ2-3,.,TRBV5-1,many,TGCGCCAGCAGCTCGACTCAGGCGCAGTATTTT,CASSSTQAQYF
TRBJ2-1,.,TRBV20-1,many,TGCAGTGCCTCCCGTGGCGGAAGTTACTCCTACAATGAGCAGTTCTTC,CSASRGGSYSYNEQFF
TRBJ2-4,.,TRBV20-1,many,TGCAGTGCACCCGGGACGGTAAAAAACATTCAGTACTTC,CSAPGTVKNIQYF
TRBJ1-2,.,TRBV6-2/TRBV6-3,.,TGTGCCAGCAGTACGGACGCATCCCGAGGATATGGCTACACCTTC,CASSTDASRGYGYTF
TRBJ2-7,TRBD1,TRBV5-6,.,TGTGCCAGCAGTTACGACAGGGTCCTTTCGTTCGAGCAGTACTTC,CASSYDRVLSFEQYF
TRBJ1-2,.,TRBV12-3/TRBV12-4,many,TGTGCCAGCAGTTTGGGGGGGACGGATGGCTACACCTTC,CASSLGGTDGYTF
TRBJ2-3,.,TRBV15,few,TGTGCCACCAGCAGAGATGATGTTGAAGATACGCAGTATTTT,CATSRDDVEDTQYF
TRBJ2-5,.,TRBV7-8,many,TGTGCCAGCAGCTTAAGACCCGGGAATCAAGAGACCCAGTACTTC,CASSLRPGNQETQYF
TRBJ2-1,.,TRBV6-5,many,TGTGCCAGCAGTTACGAATGGAATCAGTACAATGAGCAGTTCTTC,CASSYEWNQYNEQFF
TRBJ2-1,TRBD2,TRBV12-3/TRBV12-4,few,TGTGCCAGCAGTTCAGCGCCGCGGGAGGATAGAAATGAGCAGTTCTTC,CASSSAPREDRNEQFF
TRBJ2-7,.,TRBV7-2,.,TGTGCCAGCAGCTTAGTAACAGCGCAAGCTTACGAGCAGTACTTC,CASSLVTAQAYEQYF
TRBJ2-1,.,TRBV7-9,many,TGTGCCAGCAGCTTGCTCGGGGAGACCGTCTACAATGAGCAGTTCTTC,CASSLLGETVYNEQFF
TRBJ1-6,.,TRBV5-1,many,TGCGCCAGCAGCTTGGAACGAAACTATAATTCACCCCTCCACTTT,CASSLERNYNSPLHF
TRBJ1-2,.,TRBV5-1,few,TGCGCCAGCGCCCTTAGTTCGGACCAAAACTATGGCTACACCTTC,CASALSSDQNYGYTF
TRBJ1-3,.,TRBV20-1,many,TGCAGTGCTAGAGGGGCTGGAAACACCATATATTTT,CSARGAGNTIYF
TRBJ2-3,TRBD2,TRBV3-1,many,TGTGCCAGCAGCCAAGGCCTAGCGGGAGAATGGCTTGGCGCAGATACGCAGTATTTT,CASSQGLAGEWLGADTQYF
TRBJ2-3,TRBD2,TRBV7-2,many,TGTGCCAGCAGCTTAGGGACTAGCGGAGCAGATACGCAGTATTTT,CASSLGTSGADTQYF
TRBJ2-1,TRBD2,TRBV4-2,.,TGTGCCAGCAGCCAGGGACTAGCGGGGTCCTACAATGAGCAGTTCTTC,CASSQGLAGSYNEQFF
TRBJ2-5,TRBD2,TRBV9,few,TGTGCCAGCAGCCGCGTCCCACTGGGGGCCACTTTACTAGCGGAGCAAGAGACCCAGTACTTC,CASSRVPLGATLLAEQETQYF
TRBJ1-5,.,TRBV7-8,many,TGTGCCAGCAGCTTAGCTCATCGACAGCCCCAGCATTTT,CASSLAHRQPQHF
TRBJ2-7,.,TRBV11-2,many,TGTGCCAGCAGTTCCAGGGACATCTCCTACGAGCAGTACTTC,CASSSRDISYEQYF
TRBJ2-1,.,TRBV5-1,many,TGCGCCAGCAGCCTAGGCTCCCCGATCTTAAATGAGCAGTTCTTC,CASSLGSPILNEQFF
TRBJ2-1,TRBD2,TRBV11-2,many,TGTGCCAGCAGCCCTCAGGCGGGGGGGGTTGAGCAGTTCTTC,CASSPQAGGVEQFF
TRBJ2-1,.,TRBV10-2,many,TGCGCCAGCAGTGAGTCGGGGCAGGGGGGGAATGAGCAGTTCTTC,CASSESGQGGNEQFF
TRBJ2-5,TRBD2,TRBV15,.,TGTGCCACCAGCAGAGATCGCCCGGGACTAGGAGGGACCCAGTACTTC,CATSRDRPGLGGTQYF
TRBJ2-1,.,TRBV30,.,TGTGCCTGGAGTGTAACTTTTGTGGAGCAGTTCTTC,CAWSVTFVEQFF
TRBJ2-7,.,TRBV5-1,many,TGCGCCAGCAGCTTGGATCAGGGGTTGAGCTACGAGCAGTACTTC,CASSLDQGLSYEQYF
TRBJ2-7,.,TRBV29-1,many,TGCAGCGTTGAAGATCGGTACGAGCAGTACTTC,CSVEDRYEQYF
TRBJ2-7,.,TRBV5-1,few,TGCGCCAGCAGCTTGGGGGGGGAGATATACGAGCAGTACTTC,CASSLGGEIYEQYF
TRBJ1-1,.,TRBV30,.,TGTGCCTGGAGTCTGGGCCCACCAAAAGCTTTCTTT,CAWSLGPPKAFF
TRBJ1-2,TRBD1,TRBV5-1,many,TGCGCCAGCAGCGGAGCAGAGACAGGGGCGAGCTATGGCTACACCTTC,CASSGAETGASYGYTF
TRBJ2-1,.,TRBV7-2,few,TGTGCCAGCAGCCCGATGACAGCCTACAATGAGCAGTTCTTC,CASSPMTAYNEQFF
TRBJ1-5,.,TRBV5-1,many,TGCGCCAGCAGCCGGACAGCGGGGGAGAGCAATCAGCCCCAGCATTTT,CASSRTAGESNQPQHF
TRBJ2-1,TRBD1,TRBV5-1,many,TGCGCCAGCAGCCTACGGGACAGGGACAATGAGCAGTTCTTC,CASSLRDRDNEQFF
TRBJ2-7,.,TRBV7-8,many,TGTGCCAGCAGCTTACAGCGAAGCGCCTACGAGCAGTACTTC,CASSLQRSAYEQYF
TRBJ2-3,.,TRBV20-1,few,TGCAGTGCAACTAGGGACGGAGGCACAGATACGCAGTATTTT,CSATRDGGTDTQYF
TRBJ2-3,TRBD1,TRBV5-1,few,TGCGCCAGCTACGGACAGGCGGGCGTGGTGGATACGCAGTATTTT,CASYGQAGVVDTQYF
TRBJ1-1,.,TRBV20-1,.,TGCAGTGCTAGAGATTCTGGTCGCCTGCATGCTGAAGCTTTCTTT,CSARDSGRLHAEAFF
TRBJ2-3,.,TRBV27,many,TGTGCCAGCAGTTTAAGGCCTAGCGGCACAGATACGCAGTATTTT,CASSLRPSGTDTQYF
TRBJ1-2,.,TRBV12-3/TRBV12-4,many,TGTGCCAGCAGTTTAGTGGGGAACTATGGCTACACCTTC,CASSLVGNYGYTF
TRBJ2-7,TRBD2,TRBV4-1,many,TGCGCCAGCAGCCACTTAGCGGGAGCGATCCACGAGCAGTACTTC,CASSHLAGAIHEQYF